This T cell receptor beta chain was recorded in a study of T-cell reconstitution after alpha-beta-depleted transplantation in children (dated by TCRdb to the mid-2010s). Describing the broader study: Using TCR repertoire profiling, the study followed T-cell immune reconstitution in a quantitative way in children after TCRalphabeta/CD19-depleted allogeneic hematopoietic cell transplantation.

The protocol used for the library was PCR. Sequencing was carried out with an Illumina HiSeq 2500. Molecular barcoding was employed in the preparation of TCR libraries, with unique molecular identifiers being used to normalize TCRbeta repertoire quantification. The public sequencing data were trimmed at Q25 with fastp and processed into clonotypes with MiXCR by TCRdb, which kept only in-frame beta chains. Records with the same CDR3 protein are collapsed into one entry carrying the most frequent genes and DNA. This sample gives around 200,000 distinct CDR3 sequences in total; over 5.5% of them show up just once. The top ten clones comprise around 3% of the sample. This clonotype was observed many times. Its antigen is not yet known. Per-base qualities were not stored, and no clone one base away is much larger. V sheds 3 bases and J sheds 4 bases, leaving 9 bases between their ends. Counted from cysteine to phenylalanine, this CDR3 has 13 amino acids. CDR3 DNA only is kept here, 39 bases in frame from base 1. Looking up the germline V gene yields CDR1 SGHVS and CDR2 FQNEAQ.

This sample comprised PBMCs from the stem cell graft donor, obtained from the stem cell graft. The receptor was isolated from a human donor who donated a stem cell graft to a child with Wiskott-Aldrich syndrome. The rearrangement joined TRBV7-8 to TRBJ1-2, with no reliable assignment of the D segment. Here the CDR3 is given as CASSFRTAYGYTF. Read as DNA, the sequence is TGTGCCAGCAGCTTTCGAACAGCCTATGGCTACACCTTC.